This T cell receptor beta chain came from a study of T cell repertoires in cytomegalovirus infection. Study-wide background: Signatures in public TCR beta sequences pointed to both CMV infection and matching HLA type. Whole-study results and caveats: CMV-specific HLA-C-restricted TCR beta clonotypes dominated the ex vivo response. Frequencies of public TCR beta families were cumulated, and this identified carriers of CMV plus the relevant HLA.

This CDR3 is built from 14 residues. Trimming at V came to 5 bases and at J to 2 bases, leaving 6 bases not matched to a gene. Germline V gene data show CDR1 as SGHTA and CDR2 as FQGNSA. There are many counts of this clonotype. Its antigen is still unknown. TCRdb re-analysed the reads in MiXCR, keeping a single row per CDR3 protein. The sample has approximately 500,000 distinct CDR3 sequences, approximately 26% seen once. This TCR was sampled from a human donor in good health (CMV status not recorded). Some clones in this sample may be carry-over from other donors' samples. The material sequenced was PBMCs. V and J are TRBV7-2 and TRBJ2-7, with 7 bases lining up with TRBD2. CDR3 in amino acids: CASSPTAGPYEQYF. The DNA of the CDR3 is TGTGCCAGCAGCCCCACAGCGGGGCCCTACGAGCAGTACTTC.